This T cell receptor beta chain was identified during a study of CD8+ T cells in alopecia areata. This clone turned up a few times. Stated treatment: oral pan-JAK inhibitor, 5-10 mg twice daily. As the sequencing template, cDNA was produced by extracting RNA and reverse transcribing it. Profiling relied on immunoSEQ multiplex PCR, and the TCRdb table lists in-frame clones only, not all of them. Altogether approximately 280,000 clones are present, nearly 60% being singletons, with the ten largest covering less than 2%. This receptor was obtained from a human donor with alopecia areata. This material consisted of CD4+ T cells sorted from blood, taken at week 24, from a patient treated with tofacitinib.

CDR3 DNA sequence: TGCAGCGTTATTCCGGACGGGAACACCGGGGAGCTGTTTTTT. Its protein is CSVIPDGNTGELFF. The chain links TRBV29-1 to TRBJ2-2; D call uncertain. Looked up from germline, CDR1 is SQVTM and CDR2 is ANQGSEA. This CDR3 is 14 amino acids long. V was shortened by 5 bases and J by 1 base, with 11 bases between the two germline ends.